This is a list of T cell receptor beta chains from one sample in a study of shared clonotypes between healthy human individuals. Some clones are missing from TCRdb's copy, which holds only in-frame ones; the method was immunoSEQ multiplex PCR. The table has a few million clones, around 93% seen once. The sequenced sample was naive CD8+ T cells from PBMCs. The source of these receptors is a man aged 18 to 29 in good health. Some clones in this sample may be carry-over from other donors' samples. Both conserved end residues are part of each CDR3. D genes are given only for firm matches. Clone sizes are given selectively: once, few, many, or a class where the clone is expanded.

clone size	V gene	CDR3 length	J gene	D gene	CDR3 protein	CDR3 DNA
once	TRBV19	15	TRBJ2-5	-	CASRPRGAVQETQYF	TGTGCCAGTAGGCCCCGGGGGGCCGTACAAGAGACCCAGTACTTC
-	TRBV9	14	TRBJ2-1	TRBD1	CASSVGDSLNEQFF	TGTGCCAGCAGCGTCGGGGACAGCCTCAATGAGCAGTTCTTC
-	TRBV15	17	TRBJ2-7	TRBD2	CATSRDGTSGFFYEQYF	TGTGCCACCAGCAGAGATGGGACTAGCGGGTTTTTCTACGAGCAGTACTTC
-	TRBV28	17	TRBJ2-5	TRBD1	CASRPGTGGFYQETQYF	TGTGCCAGCAGGCCCGGGACAGGGGGGTTCTACCAAGAGACCCAGTACTTC
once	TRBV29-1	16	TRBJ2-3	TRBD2	CSVEALTIAGGDTQYF	TGCAGCGTTGAAGCCCTGACCATAGCGGGAGGGGATACGCAGTATTTT
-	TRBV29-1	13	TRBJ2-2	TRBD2	CSVFAGGSGELFF	TGCAGCGTGTTTGCGGGAGGGTCCGGGGAGCTGTTTTTT
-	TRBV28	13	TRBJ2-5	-	CASSPSLTAAQYF	TGTGCCAGCAGTCCTTCCTTAACAGCTGCCCAGTACTTC
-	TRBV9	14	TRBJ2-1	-	CASSVATSYNEQFF	TGTGCCAGCAGCGTAGCTACTTCCTACAATGAGCAGTTCTTC
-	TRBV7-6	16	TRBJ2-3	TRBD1	CASSLGSGGAFDTQYF	TGTGCCAGCAGCTTAGGTTCAGGGGGCGCGTTTGATACGCAGTATTTT
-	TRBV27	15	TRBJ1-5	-	CASSLSRSSNQPQHF	TGTGCCAGCAGTTTATCGAGGTCTAGCAATCAGCCCCAGCATTTT
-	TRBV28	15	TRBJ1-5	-	CASSKPGPFNQPQHF	TGTGCCAGCAGTAAACCGGGACCGTTCAATCAGCCCCAGCATTTT
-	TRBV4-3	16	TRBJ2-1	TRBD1	CASSRAAIQGYNEQFF	TGCGCCAGCAGCCGAGCGGCGATACAGGGGTACAATGAGCAGTTCTTC
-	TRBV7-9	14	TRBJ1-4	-	CASSLLGEREKLFF	TGTGCCAGCAGCTTACTTGGGGAACGGGAGAAACTGTTTTTT
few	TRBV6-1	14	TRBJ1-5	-	CASVHLGSNQPQHF	TGTGCCAGCGTTCATCTTGGTAGCAATCAGCCCCAGCATTTT
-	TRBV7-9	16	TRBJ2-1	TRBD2	CASTALAGVSRNEQFF	TGTGCCAGCACCGCTCTAGCGGGAGTGTCTCGCAATGAGCAGTTCTTC
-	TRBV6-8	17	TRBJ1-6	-	CASSETAPRGYNSPLHF	TGTGCCAGCAGTGAGACAGCCCCAAGAGGCTATAATTCACCCCTCCACTTT
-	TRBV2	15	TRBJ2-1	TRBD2	CASRQRTSGDDEQFF	TGTGCCAGCAGACAAAGGACTAGCGGGGACGATGAGCAGTTCTTC
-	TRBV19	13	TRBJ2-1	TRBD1	CATGQGPANEQFF	TGTGCCACAGGACAGGGACCCGCTAATGAGCAGTTCTTC
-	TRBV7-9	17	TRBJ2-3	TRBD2	CASSWPPQRESLDTQYF	TGTGCCAGCAGCTGGCCACCCCAGCGGGAGTCCCTAGATACGCAGTATTTT
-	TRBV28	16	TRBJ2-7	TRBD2	CASSYTSGRPSYEQYF	TGTGCCAGCAGTTACACTAGCGGGAGGCCCTCCTACGAGCAGTACTTC
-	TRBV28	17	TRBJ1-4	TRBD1	CASRPLRGRTTNEKLFF	TGTGCCAGCCGACCCCTCAGGGGGAGGACGACTAATGAAAAACTGTTTTTT
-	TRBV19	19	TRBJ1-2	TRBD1	CASSPRTGSNSGFLGSYTF	TGTGCCAGTAGCCCTAGGACAGGGAGTAACAGCGGTTTCCTCGGGAGCTACACCTTC
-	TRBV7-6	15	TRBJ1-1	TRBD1	CASSPGGTGRTEAFF	TGTGCCAGCAGCCCAGGTGGGACAGGGAGGACTGAAGCTTTCTTT
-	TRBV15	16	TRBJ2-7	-	CATSRDLGASSYEQYF	TGTGCCACCAGCAGAGATTTGGGAGCCTCGTCTTACGAGCAGTACTTC
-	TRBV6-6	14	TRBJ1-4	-	CASRLGPPGEKLFF	TGTGCCAGCAGATTGGGACCGCCTGGTGAAAAACTGTTTTTT
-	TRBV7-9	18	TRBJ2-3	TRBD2	CASSYPPAGDFSTDTQYF	TGTGCCAGCAGCTACCCCCCGGCGGGGGACTTTAGCACAGATACGCAGTATTTT
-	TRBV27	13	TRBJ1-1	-	CASSPMGTPVAFF	TGTGCCAGCAGTCCGATGGGGACTCCCGTGGCTTTCTTT
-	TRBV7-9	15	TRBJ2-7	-	CASSPLLAASYEQYF	TGTGCCAGCAGCCCCCTTCTGGCGGCCTCCTACGAGCAGTACTTC
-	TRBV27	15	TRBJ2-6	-	CASSLPPPGANVLTF	TGTGCCAGCAGTTTGCCCCCCCCTGGGGCCAACGTCCTGACTTTC
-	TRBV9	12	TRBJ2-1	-	CASSARSNEQFF	TGTGCCAGCAGCGCTCGGAGCAATGAGCAGTTCTTC
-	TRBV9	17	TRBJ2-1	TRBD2	CASSFNPGGGIYNEQFF	TGTGCCAGCAGCTTTAACCCAGGCGGGGGGATATACAATGAGCAGTTCTTC
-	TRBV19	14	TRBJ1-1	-	CASSIEWQKTEAFF	TGTGCCAGTAGTATCGAATGGCAGAAGACTGAAGCTTTCTTT
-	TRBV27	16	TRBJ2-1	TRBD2	CASRPVSGRAYNEQFF	TGTGCCAGCAGACCGGTTAGCGGGAGGGCCTACAATGAGCAGTTCTTC
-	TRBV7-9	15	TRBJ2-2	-	CASSLLGENTGELFF	TGTGCCAGCAGCTTATTAGGCGAGAACACCGGGGAGCTGTTTTTT
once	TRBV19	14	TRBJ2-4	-	CASSNRIGKNIQYF	TGTGCCAGTAGCAACAGGATAGGCAAAAACATTCAGTACTTC
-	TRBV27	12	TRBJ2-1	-	CASSLSPSEQFF	TGTGCCAGCAGTTTATCGCCTTCTGAGCAGTTCTTC
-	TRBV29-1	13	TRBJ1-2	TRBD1	CSGRDRGSYGYTF	TGCAGCGGCCGGGACAGGGGCTCCTATGGCTACACCTTC
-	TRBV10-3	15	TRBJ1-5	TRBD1	CAISESGTGVQPQHF	TGTGCCATCAGTGAATCGGGGACAGGTGTTCAGCCCCAGCATTTT
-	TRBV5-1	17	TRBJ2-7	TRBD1	CASSLAYTTGVSYEQYF	TGCGCCAGCAGCTTGGCTTATACGACAGGGGTCTCCTACGAGCAGTACTTC
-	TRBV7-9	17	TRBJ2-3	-	CASSLAVGRAYTDTQYF	TGTGCCAGCAGCTTAGCGGTTGGCAGGGCCTACACAGATACGCAGTATTTT
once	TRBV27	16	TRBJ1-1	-	CASSLRGINGNTEAFF	TGTGCCAGCAGTTTACGGGGGATCAATGGGAACACTGAAGCTTTCTTT
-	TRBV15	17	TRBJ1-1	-	CATSRGSSFGWDTEAFF	TGTGCCACCAGCAGAGGCTCTTCGTTCGGTTGGGACACTGAAGCTTTCTTT